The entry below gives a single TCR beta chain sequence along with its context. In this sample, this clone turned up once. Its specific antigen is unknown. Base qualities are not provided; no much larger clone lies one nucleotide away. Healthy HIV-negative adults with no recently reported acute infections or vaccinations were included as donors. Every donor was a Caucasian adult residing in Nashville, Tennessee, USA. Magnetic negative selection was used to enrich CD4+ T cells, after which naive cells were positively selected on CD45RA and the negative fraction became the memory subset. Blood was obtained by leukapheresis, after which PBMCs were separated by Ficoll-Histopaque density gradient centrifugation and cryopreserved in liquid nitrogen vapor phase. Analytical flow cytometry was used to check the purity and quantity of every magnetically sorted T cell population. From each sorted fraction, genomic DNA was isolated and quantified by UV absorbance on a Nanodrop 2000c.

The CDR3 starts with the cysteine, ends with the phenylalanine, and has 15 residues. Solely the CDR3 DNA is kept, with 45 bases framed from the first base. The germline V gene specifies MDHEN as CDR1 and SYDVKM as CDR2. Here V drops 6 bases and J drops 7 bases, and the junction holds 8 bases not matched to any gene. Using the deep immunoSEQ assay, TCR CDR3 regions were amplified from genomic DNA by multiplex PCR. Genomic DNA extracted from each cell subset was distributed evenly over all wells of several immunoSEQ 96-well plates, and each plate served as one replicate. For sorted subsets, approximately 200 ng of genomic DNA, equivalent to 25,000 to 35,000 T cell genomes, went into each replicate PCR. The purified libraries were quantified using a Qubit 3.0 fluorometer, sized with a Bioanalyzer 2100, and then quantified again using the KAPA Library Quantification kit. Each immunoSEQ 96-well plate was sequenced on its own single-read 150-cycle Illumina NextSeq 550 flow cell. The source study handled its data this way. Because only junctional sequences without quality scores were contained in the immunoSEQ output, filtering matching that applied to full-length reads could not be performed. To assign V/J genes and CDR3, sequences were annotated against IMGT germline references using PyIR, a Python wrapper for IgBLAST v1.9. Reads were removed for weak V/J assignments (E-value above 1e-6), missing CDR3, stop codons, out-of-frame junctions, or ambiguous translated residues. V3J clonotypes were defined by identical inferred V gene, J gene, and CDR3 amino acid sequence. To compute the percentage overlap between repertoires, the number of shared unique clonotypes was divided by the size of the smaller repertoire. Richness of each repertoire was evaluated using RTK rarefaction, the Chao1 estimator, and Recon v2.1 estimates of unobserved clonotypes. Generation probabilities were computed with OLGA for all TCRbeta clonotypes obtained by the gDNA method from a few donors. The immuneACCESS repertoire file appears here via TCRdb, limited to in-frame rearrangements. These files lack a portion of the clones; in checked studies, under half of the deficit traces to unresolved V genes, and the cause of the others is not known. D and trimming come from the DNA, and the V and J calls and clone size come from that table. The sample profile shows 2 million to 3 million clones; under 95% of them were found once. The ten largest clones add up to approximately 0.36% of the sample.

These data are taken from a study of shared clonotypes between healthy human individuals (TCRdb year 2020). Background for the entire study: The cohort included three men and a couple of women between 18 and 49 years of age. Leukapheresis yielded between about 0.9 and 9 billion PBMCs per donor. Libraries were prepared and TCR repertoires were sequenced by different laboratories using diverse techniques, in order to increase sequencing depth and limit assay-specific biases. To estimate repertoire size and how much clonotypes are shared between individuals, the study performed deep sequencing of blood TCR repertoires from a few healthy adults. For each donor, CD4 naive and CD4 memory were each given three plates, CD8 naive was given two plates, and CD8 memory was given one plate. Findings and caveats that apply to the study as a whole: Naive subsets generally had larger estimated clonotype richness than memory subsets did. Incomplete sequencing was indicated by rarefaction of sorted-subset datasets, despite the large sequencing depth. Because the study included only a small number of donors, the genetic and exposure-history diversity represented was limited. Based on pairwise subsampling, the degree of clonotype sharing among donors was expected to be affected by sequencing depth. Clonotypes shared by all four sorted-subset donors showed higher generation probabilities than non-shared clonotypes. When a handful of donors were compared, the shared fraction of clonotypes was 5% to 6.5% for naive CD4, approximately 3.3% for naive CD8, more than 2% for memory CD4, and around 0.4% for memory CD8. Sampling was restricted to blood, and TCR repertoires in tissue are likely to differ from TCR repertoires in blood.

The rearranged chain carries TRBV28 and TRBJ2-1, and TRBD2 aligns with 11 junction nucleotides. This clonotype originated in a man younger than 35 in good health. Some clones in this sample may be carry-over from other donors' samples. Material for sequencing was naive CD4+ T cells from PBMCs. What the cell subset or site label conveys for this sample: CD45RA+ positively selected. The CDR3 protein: CASSQLAGGRNEQFF. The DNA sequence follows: TGTGCCAGCAGCCAGCTAGCGGGAGGTAGGAATGAGCAGTTCTTC. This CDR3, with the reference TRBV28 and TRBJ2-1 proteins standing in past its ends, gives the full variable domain DVKVTQSSRYLVKRTGEKVFLECVQDMDHENMFWYRQDPGLGLRLIYFSYDVKMKEKGDIPEGYSVSREKKERFSLILESASTNQTSMYLCASSQLAGGRNEQFFGPGTRLTVL.